The subject of this entry is one TCR beta chain. The antigen is not known. This specimen belongs to a study of cytomegalovirus exposure and HLA in healthy donors. Regarding the study as a whole: A later examination showed that TCR association rates differed by HLA locus, with DRB1 most and HLA-C fewest. It was taken for granted in presence/absence analyses that sequencing depth across donors was roughly uniform. Listed as cytomegalovirus-associated were 170 or so TCR beta chains.

This PCR relied on a set of 60 Vbeta primers and 13 Jbeta primers. Sequencing was performed with immunoSEQ multiplex PCR; in TCRdb, only in-frame clones are kept and a portion is missing. The sample consists of fewer than 100,000 clones, about four fifths of them appearing once. Sequencing was done on a sample of PBMCs. The receptor was isolated from a woman between 35 and 50 years old in good health and CMV-seropositive.

The CDR3 bases are TGTGCCAGCTTATACTGGTCCCAAGAGACCCAGTACTTC. The encoded protein is CASLYWSQETQYF. This rearrangement joins TRBV2 to TRBJ2-5; D ambiguous. The CDR3 has 13 residues. Germline V gene data show CDR1 as SNHLY and CDR2 as FYNNEI. Trimming took 8 bases from V and 1 from J, leaving 11 bases between them.